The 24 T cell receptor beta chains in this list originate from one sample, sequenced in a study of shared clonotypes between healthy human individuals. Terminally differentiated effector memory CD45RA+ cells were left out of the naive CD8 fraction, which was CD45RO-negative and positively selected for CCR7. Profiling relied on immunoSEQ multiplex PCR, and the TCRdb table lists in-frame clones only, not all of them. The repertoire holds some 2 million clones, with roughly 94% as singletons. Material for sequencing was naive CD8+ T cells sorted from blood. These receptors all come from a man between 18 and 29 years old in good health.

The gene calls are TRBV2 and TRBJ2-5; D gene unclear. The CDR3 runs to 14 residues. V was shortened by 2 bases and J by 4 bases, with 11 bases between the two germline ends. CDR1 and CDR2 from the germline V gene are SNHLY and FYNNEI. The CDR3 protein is CASSERVWGETQYF. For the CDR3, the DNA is TGTGCCAGCAGTGAAAGGGTTTGGGGAGAGACCCAGTACTTC.

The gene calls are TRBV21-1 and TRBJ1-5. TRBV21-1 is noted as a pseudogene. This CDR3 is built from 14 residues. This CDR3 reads CASSPRVGHQPQHF. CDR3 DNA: TGTGCCAGCAGCCCAAGGGTGGGACATCAGCCCCAGCATTTT.

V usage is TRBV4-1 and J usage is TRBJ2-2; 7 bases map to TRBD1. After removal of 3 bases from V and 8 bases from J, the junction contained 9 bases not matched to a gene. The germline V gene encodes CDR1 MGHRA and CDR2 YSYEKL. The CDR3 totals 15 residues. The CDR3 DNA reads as TGCGCCAGCAGCCACCCCCCCGACAGGGCAGGGGAGCTGTTTTTT. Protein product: CASSHPPDRAGELFF.

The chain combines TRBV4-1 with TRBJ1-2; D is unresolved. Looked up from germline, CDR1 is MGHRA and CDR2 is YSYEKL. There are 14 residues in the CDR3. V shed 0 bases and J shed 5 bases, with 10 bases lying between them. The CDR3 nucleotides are TGCGCCAGCAGCCAAGAATTCGGACTTTATGGCTACACCTTC. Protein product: CASSQEFGLYGYTF.

CDR3 sequence: CAISDWRVNTEAFF. For the CDR3, the DNA is TGTGCCATCAGTGATTGGCGAGTGAACACTGAAGCTTTCTTT. The V call is TRBV10-3, the J call TRBJ1-1; no reliable D call. CDR3 length: 14 amino acids. Germline V lookup: CDR1 ENHRY, CDR2 SYGVKD. V was pared by 3 bases and J by 0 bases, with 8 bases between.

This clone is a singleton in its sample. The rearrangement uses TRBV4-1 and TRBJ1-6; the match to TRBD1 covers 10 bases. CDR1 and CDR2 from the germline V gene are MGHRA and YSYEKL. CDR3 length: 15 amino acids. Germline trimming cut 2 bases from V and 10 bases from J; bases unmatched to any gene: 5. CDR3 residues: CASSQQTGGESPLHF. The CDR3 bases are TGCGCCAGCAGCCAACAGACAGGGGGCGAGTCACCCCTCCACTTT.

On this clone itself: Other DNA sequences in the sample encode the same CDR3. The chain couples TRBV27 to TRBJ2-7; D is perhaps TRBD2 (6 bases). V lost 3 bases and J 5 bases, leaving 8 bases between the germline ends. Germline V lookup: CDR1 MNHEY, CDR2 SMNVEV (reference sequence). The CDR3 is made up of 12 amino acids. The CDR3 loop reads CASSFSGDEQYF. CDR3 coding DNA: TGTGCCAGCAGTTTCTCGGGGGACGAGCAGTACTTC.

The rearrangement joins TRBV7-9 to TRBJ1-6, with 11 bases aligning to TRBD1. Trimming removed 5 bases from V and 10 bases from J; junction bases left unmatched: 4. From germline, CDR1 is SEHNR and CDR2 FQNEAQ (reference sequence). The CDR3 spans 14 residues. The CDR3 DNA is TGTGCCAGCAGCCCGGGACAGGGGGGGTCACCCCTCCACTTT. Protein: CASSPGQGGSPLHF.

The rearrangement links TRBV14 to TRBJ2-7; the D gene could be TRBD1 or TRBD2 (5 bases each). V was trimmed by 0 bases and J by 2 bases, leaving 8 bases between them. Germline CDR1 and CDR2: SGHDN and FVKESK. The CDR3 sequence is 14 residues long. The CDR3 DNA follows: TGTGCCAGCAGCCAAGATTCGGGACCCTACGAGCAGTACTTC. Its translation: CASSQDSGPYEQYF.

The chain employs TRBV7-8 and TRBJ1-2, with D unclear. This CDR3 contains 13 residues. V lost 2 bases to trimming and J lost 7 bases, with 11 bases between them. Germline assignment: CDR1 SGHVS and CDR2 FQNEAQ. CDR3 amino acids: CASSLSPMSGYTF. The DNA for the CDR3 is TGTGCCAGCAGCTTATCCCCTATGAGTGGCTACACCTTC. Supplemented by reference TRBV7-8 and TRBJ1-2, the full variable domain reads GAGVSQSPRYKVAKRGQDVALRCDPISGHVSLFWYQQALGQGPEFLTYFQNEAQLDKSGLPSDRFFAERPEGSVSTLKIQRTQQEDSAVYLCASSLSPMSGYTFGSGTRLTVV.

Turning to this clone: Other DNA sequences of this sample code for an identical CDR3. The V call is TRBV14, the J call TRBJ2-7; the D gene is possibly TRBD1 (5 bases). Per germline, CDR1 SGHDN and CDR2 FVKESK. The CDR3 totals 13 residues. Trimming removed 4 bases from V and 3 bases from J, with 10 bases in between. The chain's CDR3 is CASSLSQGYEQYF. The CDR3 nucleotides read TGTGCCAGCAGCCTTTCCCAGGGCTACGAGCAGTACTTC.

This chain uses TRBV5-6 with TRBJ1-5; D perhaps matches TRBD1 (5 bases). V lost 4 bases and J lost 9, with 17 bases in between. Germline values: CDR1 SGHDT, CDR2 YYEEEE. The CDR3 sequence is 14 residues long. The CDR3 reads CASSGWGDGGPQHF. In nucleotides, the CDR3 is TGTGCCAGCAGCGGGTGGGGGGACGGTGGGCCCCAGCATTTT. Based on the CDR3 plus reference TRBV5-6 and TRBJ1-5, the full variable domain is DAGVTQSPTHLIKTRGQQVTLRCSPKSGHDTVSWYQQALGQGPQFIFQYYEEEERQRGNFPDRFSGHQFPNYSSELNVNALLLGDSALYLCASSGWGDGGPQHFGDGTRLSIL.

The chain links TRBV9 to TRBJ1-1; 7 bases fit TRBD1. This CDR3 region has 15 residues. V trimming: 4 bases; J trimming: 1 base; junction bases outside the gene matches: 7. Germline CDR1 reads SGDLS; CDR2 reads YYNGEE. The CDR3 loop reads CASSPRTGANTEAFF. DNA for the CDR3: TGTGCCAGCAGCCCCCGGACAGGAGCGAACACTGAAGCTTTCTTT.

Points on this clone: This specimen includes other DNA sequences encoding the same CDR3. CDR3 DNA sequence: TGCGCCAGCAGCCAAGGCCCCTCCTACGAGCAGTACTTC. Its protein is CASSQGPSYEQYF. This chain uses TRBV4-1 with TRBJ2-7; D is unresolved. The germline V gene encodes CDR1 MGHRA and CDR2 YSYEKL. The CDR3 sequence is 13 residues long. Deletions cut 1 base from V and 0 bases from J, with 4 bases between.

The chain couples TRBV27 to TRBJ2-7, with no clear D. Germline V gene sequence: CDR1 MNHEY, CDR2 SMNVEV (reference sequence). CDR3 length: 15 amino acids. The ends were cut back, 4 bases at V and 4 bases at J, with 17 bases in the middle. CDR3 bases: TGTGCCAGCAGTTCGGCCTTGGACCGCCCGTACGAGCAGTACTTC. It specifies CASSSALDRPYEQYF.

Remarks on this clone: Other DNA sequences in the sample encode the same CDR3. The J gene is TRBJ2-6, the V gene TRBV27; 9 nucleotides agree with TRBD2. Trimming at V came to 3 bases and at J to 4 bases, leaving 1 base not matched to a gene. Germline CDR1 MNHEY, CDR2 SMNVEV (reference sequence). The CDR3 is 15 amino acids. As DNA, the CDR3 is TGTGCCAGCAGTTTGCGGGGGGGCGGGGCCAACGTCCTGACTTTC. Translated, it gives CASSLRGGGANVLTF.

In DNA form, the CDR3 reads TGTGCCAGCAGCTCTGGAGGACACAATGAGCAGTTCTTC. Its translation: CASSSGGHNEQFF. The rearrangement links TRBV9 to TRBJ2-1; a possible D gene is TRBD2 (5 bases). Germline V gene lookup returns CDR1 SGDLS and CDR2 YYNGEE. The CDR3 has 13 amino acids. The germline V and J ends were trimmed by 4 bases and 5 bases, with 10 bases remaining between them.

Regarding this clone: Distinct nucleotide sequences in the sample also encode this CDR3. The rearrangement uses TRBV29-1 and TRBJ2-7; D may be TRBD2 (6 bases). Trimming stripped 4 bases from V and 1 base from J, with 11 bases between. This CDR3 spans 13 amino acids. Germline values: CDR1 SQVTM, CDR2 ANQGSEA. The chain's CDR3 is CSVAPGGSYEQYF. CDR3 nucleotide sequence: TGCAGCGTTGCCCCAGGAGGGTCCTACGAGCAGTACTTC.

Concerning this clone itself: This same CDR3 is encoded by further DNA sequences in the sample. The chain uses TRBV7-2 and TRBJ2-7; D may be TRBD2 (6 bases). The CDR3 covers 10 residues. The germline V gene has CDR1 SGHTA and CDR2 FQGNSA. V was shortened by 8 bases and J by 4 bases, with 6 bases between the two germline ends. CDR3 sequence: CASGGYEQYF. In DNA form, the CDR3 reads TGTGCCAGCGGGGGGTACGAGCAGTACTTC. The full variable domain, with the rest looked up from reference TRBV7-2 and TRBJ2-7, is GAGVSQSPSNKVTEKGKDVELRCDPISGHTALYWYRQSLGQGLEFLIYFQGNSAPDKSGLPSDRFSAERTGGSVSTLTIQRTQQEDSAVYLCASGGYEQYFGPGTRLTVT.

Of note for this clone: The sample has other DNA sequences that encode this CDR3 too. CDR3 bases: TGTGCCAGTAGTATTGGGGACAGTAATTCACCCCTCCACTTT. Its protein product is CASSIGDSNSPLHF. The chain links TRBV19 to TRBJ1-6; TRBD1 aligns across 7 bases. After removal of 3 bases from V and 6 bases from J, the junction contained 2 bases not matched to a gene. The CDR3 has 14 residues. The germline gives CDR1 LNHDA, CDR2 SQIVND (reference sequence).

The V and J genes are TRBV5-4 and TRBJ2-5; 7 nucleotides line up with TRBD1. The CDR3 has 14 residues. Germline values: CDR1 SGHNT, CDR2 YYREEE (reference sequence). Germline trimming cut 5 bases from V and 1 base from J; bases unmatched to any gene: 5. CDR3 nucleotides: TGTGCCAGCAGTTCCAGGGGGACCCAAGAGACCCAGTACTTC. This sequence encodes CASSSRGTQETQYF.

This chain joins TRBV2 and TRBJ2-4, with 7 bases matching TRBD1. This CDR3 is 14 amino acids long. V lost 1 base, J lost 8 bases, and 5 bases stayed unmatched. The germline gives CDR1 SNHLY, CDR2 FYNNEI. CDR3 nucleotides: TGTGCCAGCAGTGAAGGGGACAGAGGTGACATTCAGTACTTC. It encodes CASSEGDRGDIQYF.

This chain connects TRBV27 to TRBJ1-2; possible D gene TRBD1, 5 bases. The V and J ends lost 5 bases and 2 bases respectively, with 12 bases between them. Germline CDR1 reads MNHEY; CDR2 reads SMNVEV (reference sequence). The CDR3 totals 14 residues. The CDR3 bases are TGTGCCAGCAGTCCGGGACGTATCAACTATGGCTACACCTTC. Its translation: CASSPGRINYGYTF.

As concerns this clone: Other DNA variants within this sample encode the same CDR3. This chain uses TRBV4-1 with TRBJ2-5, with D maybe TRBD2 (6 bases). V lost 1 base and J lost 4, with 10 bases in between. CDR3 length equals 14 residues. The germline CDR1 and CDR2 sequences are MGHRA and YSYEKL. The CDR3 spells CASSQVRGGETQYF. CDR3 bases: TGCGCCAGCAGCCAAGTTAGGGGAGGAGAGACCCAGTACTTC.